This is a list of T cell receptor beta chains from one sample in a study of a mutant IDH1 vaccine in newly diagnosed glioma. Clones were sequenced by immunoSEQ multiplex PCR, and TCRdb holds only the in-frame ones, with some missing. Altogether roughly 39,000 clones are present, around 82% being singletons, with the ten largest covering over 4.5%. Their antigens are not known. Material: PBMCs, obtained from a glioma patient whose treatment included an IDH1 peptide vaccine. The receptor source for this set is a man between 40 and 49 years old with glioma. CDR3s include the opening cysteine and the closing phenylalanine or tryptophan. A D gene is named only where the DNA matches it firmly. A clone size is listed for some rows: how often the clone was seen (once, few, many), or a class if it is expanded.

j_call	v_call	d_call	clone_size	cdr3_nt	cdr3_aa
TRBJ2-1	TRBV27	-	-	TGTGCCAGCAACTTACATGGAGGGAACAATGAGCAGTTCTTC	CASNLHGGNNEQFF
TRBJ2-7	TRBV6-5	-	-	TGTGCCAGCATACGACAGTATGGGGGCGAGCAGTACTTC	CASIRQYGGEQYF
TRBJ2-5	TRBV9	-	-	TGTGCCAGCAGCGTAGGGGCCAGCGCTGCGGAGACCCAGTACTTC	CASSVGASAAETQYF
TRBJ2-7	TRBV5-1	-	-	TGCGCCAGCTCCAGGGATTCAGCCTCCTACGAGCAGTACTTC	CASSRDSASYEQYF
TRBJ1-1	TRBV10-3	-	once	TGTGCCATCGGGGGATCACCCTCAATCGAGAACACTGAAGCTTTCTTT	CAIGGSPSIENTEAFF
TRBJ1-5	TRBV5-5	TRBD1	-	TGTGCCAGCAGCCACCGGGACAGGGGCTATCAGCCCCAGCATTTT	CASSHRDRGYQPQHF
TRBJ1-2	TRBV25-1	-	-	TGTGCCAGCAGTGCAGGGGCTGGCTACACCTTC	CASSAGAGYTF
TRBJ2-7	TRBV7-9	-	-	TGTGCCAGCAGCTTAGGATCCTACGAGCAGTACTTC	CASSLGSYEQYF
TRBJ2-7	TRBV4-1	-	-	TGCGCCAGCAGTCCCTGGGGCAGGAGCTCCTACGAGCAGTACTTC	CASSPWGRSSYEQYF
TRBJ1-5	TRBV6-5	-	-	TGTGCCAGCAGAATGACAGCTAATAGCAATCAGCCCCAGCATTTT	CASRMTANSNQPQHF
TRBJ1-2	TRBV25-1	TRBD1	-	TGTGCCAGCAGTGGAACTTTAGGACAGGGAGGGAACTATGGCTACACCTTC	CASSGTLGQGGNYGYTF
TRBJ2-5	TRBV5-6	TRBD1	once	TGTGCCAGCAGCTCGGCCGGGACAGGGGGAGAGACCCAGTACTTC	CASSSAGTGGETQYF
TRBJ1-2	TRBV5-1	-	once	TGCGCCAGCACCCCAGGGCAGGGGAACTATGGCTACACCTTC	CASTPGQGNYGYTF
TRBJ1-1	TRBV19	-	-	TGTGCCAGTACCTCGGGGGGCGCGACTGAAGCTTTCTTT	CASTSGGATEAFF
TRBJ2-7	TRBV7-9	-	-	TGTGCCAGCAGCTCAACCGAGAGAAGATCCTACGAGCAGTACTTC	CASSSTERRSYEQYF
TRBJ1-1	TRBV7-9	-	-	TGTGCCAGCAGCTTCCTGCGACAGGCAAAGAACACTGAAGCTTTCTTT	CASSFLRQAKNTEAFF
TRBJ2-7	TRBV18	-	-	TGTGCCAGCTCACCCTTAGCAAGAGCCGGGGTCGGATTAGGGGACGAGCAGTACTTC	CASSPLARAGVGLGDEQYF
TRBJ2-3	TRBV6-5	-	-	TGTGCCAGCGGGCGGGTGAGGGGCACAGATACGCAGTATTTT	CASGRVRGTDTQYF
TRBJ1-1	TRBV15	-	once	TGTGCCACCAGCAGAGAATTAAGGGCTGAAGCTTTCTTT	CATSRELRAEAFF
TRBJ2-1	TRBV19	TRBD2	-	TGTGCCAGTAGTATTTCGGCGGGGGGCCCCAATGAGCAGTTCTTC	CASSISAGGPNEQFF
TRBJ1-4	TRBV2	-	-	TGTGCCTGCGGAAGGAGTAATGAAAAACTGTTTTTT	CACGRSNEKLFF
TRBJ1-2	TRBV5-1	-	few	TGCGCCAGCAGCGACGGAGACTATGGCTACACCTTC	CASSDGDYGYTF
TRBJ1-1	TRBV14	-	few	TGTGCCAGCACCGCCGGGGGCGTCACTGAAGCTTTCTTT	CASTAGGVTEAFF
TRBJ1-6	TRBV6-5	-	-	TGTGCCAGCAGCGGTTTCAATAATTCACCCCTCCACTTT	CASSGFNNSPLHF
TRBJ2-3	TRBV5-4	-	-	TGTGCCAGCAGCCCCTCCCGGTCTCTCACAGATACGCAGTATTTT	CASSPSRSLTDTQYF
TRBJ2-5	TRBV10-3	TRBD2	-	TGTGCCATCAGTGAGGGGCTAGCGGGGGTACAAGAGACCCAGTACTTC	CAISEGLAGVQETQYF
TRBJ1-5	TRBV7-6	-	few	TGTGCCAGCAGCTTAGCGAGGAATCAGCCCCAGCATTTT	CASSLARNQPQHF
TRBJ1-5	TRBV19	-	-	TGTGCCAGTAGAGGCCGATGGGCCGGGAGCAATCAGCCCCAGCATTTT	CASRGRWAGSNQPQHF
TRBJ1-4	TRBV6-5	-	few	TGTGCCAGCAACACGGGTCAGAAGAATGAAAAACTGTTTTTT	CASNTGQKNEKLFF
TRBJ2-7	TRBV5-5	-	-	TGTGCCAGCAAATCACAATACGAGCAGTACTTC	CASKSQYEQYF
TRBJ2-1	TRBV11-3	-	-	TGTGCCAGCAGCTTAGACGGTACGACCAAGAACAATGAGCAGTTCTTC	CASSLDGTTKNNEQFF
TRBJ2-3	TRBV19	-	-	TGTGCCAGTAGTTCTCAGGGTAGCACAGATACGCAGTATTTT	CASSSQGSTDTQYF
TRBJ2-3	TRBV7-8	-	-	TGTGCCAGCAGCTCCGTAGTGGGGTCCAGCTACACAGATACGCAGTATTTT	CASSSVVGSSYTDTQYF
TRBJ2-1	TRBV20-1	-	-	TGCAGCGCAACGCTGGGGAATGAGCAGTTCTTC	CSATLGNEQFF
TRBJ2-2	TRBV7-9	-	-	TGTGCCAGCAGCGGCAGGACTACCGGGGAGCTGTTTTTT	CASSGRTTGELFF
TRBJ1-2	TRBV25-1	TRBD1	-	TGTGCCAGCCGGGGACAGGGTATACGGGGCTACACCTTC	CASRGQGIRGYTF
TRBJ1-4	TRBV7-9	-	few	TGTGCCAGCAGCTTAGGAGGGGAAAAACTGTTTTTT	CASSLGGEKLFF
TRBJ2-5	TRBV18	-	-	TGTGCCAGCTCACCACCGTCTCAAGAGACCCAGTACTTC	CASSPPSQETQYF
TRBJ2-1	TRBV7-8	-	-	TGTGCCAGCAGCTTACTCCCGGGTAGCTCCTACAATGAGCAGTTCTTC	CASSLLPGSSYNEQFF
TRBJ2-7	TRBV2	-	once	TGTGCCAGCAGGGAACAGGTCTCCTACGAGCAGTACTTC	CASREQVSYEQYF
TRBJ2-2	TRBV25-1	-	-	TGTGCCAGCACACTAGGAGTCACCGGGGAGCTGTTTTTT	CASTLGVTGELFF
TRBJ1-4	TRBV10-3	-	-	TGTGCCATCAGTGAGTCGTCTGGGGGCGGGGTAAAAAAACTGTTTTTT	CAISESSGGGVKKLFF
TRBJ2-5	TRBV2	TRBD1	-	TGTGCCAGCAGTGATCGAGGGGGCCCAGAAGAGACCCAGTACTTC	CASSDRGGPEETQYF
TRBJ2-4	TRBV18	-	-	TGTGCCAGCTCACCCGGGGTCCCCATTCAGTACTTC	CASSPGVPIQYF
TRBJ1-5	TRBV2	TRBD1	-	TGTGCCAGCAACACCGGGACAGGGTATAGCAATCAGCCCCAGCATTTT	CASNTGTGYSNQPQHF
TRBJ1-6	TRBV12-5	-	few	TGTGCTAGTGGACAGGGCCAATATTCACCCCTCCACTTT	CASGQGQYSPLHF
TRBJ1-5	TRBV5-1	-	once	TGCGCCAGCAGCTTGGAAGGGAATGGTCAGCCCCAGCATTTT	CASSLEGNGQPQHF
TRBJ1-3	TRBV7-9	-	-	TGTGCCAGCAGCCCACCAACTCCGTTCTCTGGAAACACCATATATTTT	CASSPPTPFSGNTIYF
TRBJ2-7	TRBV6-5	-	-	TGTGCCAGCAGCAAAGACAGGACCCTCTACGAGCAGTACTTC	CASSKDRTLYEQYF
TRBJ1-2	TRBV19	-	-	TGTGCCAGTAGTATTTGGAAACAGGCCTATGGCTACACCTTC	CASSIWKQAYGYTF
TRBJ2-2	TRBV4-2	-	-	TGTGCCAGCAGCCAAGAGCTCCCAGGGGCAGGGGACACCGGGGAGCTGTTTTTT	CASSQELPGAGDTGELFF
TRBJ1-6	TRBV6-6	-	few	TGTGCCAGCAGTCACTTAGGGGGAGTTGAGGGTTCACCCCTCCACTTT	CASSHLGGVEGSPLHF
TRBJ2-6	TRBV2	-	-	TGTGCCTGCTACGGGGCAGTATCTGGGGCCAACGTCCTGACTTTC	CACYGAVSGANVLTF